The T cell receptor beta chain described here comes from a study of identical twins. CDR1 is SEHNR, CDR2 FQNEAQ, per germline (reference sequence). The CDR3 has 16 residues. The trim removed 5 bases at V and 6 bases at J, leaving 9 bases unmatched. Turning to this clonotype: Its target is not known.

Whole-study results and caveats: Insertions were reduced in abundant cord blood beta clonotypes but not in memory repertoires.

Template switching introduced a universal primer site, and the cDNA bore unique molecular identifiers. TCRdb processed the 5' RACE reads anew with MiXCR; each CDR3 protein has one entry. Of around 240,000 distinct CDR3 sequences listed, around 7% are singletons. The same specimen was also included in a second study, on yellow fever vaccine responses in identical twins.

Source material: memory (CD45RO+) T cells sorted from blood. The TCR sequence derives from a woman aged 18-29 years in good health. This chain connects TRBV7-9 to TRBJ2-3, with TRBD2 identical over 12 bases. DNA of the CDR3: TGTGCCAGCAGCGGGAGACTAGCGGGAGAGAGGGATACGCAGTATTTT. It yields the protein CASSGRLAGERDTQYF. Variable domain in full (rest from reference TRBV7-9 and TRBJ2-3): DTGVSQNPRHKITKRGQNVTFRCDPISEHNRLYWYRQTLGQGPEFLTYFQNEAQLEKSRLLSDRFSAERPKGSFSTLEIQRTEQGDSAMYLCASSGRLAGERDTQYFGPGTRLTVL.